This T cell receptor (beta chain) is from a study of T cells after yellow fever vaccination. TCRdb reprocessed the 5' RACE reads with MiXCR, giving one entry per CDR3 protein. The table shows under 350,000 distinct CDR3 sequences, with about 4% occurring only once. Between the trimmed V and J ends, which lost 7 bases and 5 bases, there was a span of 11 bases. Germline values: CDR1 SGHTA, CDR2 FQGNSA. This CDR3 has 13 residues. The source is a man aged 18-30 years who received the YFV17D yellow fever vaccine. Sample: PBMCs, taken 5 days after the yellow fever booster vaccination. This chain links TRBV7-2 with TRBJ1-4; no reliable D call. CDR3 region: CASNDHGNEKLFF. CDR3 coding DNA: TGTGCCAGCAACGACCACGGAAATGAAAAACTGTTTTTT. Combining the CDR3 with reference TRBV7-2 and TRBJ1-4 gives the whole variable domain GAGVSQSPSNKVTEKGKDVELRCDPISGHTALYWYRQSLGQGLEFLIYFQGNSAPDKSGLPSDRFSAERTGGSVSTLTIQRTQQEDSAVYLCASNDHGNEKLFFGSGTQLSVL.